Below, 11 T cell receptor beta chains from the same sample are listed, as sequenced in a study of cytomegalovirus exposure and HLA in healthy donors. PCR amplification relied on 60 Vbeta primers (plus 13 Jbeta primers). Using immunoSEQ multiplex PCR, the repertoire was profiled, and TCRdb retains in-frame clones only, with some absent. The sample table includes 38,000 or so clones. Specimen: PBMCs. The source of these receptors is a man between 40 and 49 years old in good health and CMV-seropositive.

The CDR3 DNA follows: TGTGCCAGCAGCCCGGGACAGGGGGCCCCTGAAGCTTTCTTT. Amino acids: CASSPGQGAPEAFF. The chain has TRBV11-2 and TRBJ1-1; 12 bases align to TRBD1. Unmatched junction bases numbered 4, after V lost 5 bases and J lost 6 bases. The CDR3 totals 14 residues. The germline V gene encodes CDR1 SGHAT and CDR2 FQNNGV.

The chain has TRBV11-2 and TRBJ2-3; D is ambiguous. Trimming took 3 bases from V and 2 from J, leaving 3 bases between them. Germline CDR1 is SGHAT and CDR2 is FQNNGV. The CDR3 loop spans 12 amino acids. DNA for the CDR3: TGTGCCAGCAGCTTCCACACAGATACGCAGTATTTT. Amino acid sequence: CASSFHTDTQYF.

The chain is built from TRBV27 and TRBJ2-1; 9 bases are a match to TRBD2. The CDR3 extends over 19 amino acids. V lost 6 bases and J lost 3; bases outside the gene matches: 18. CDR1 is MNHEY and CDR2 is SMNVEV in the germline V gene (reference sequence). DNA for the CDR3: TGTGCCAGCAGGTTGCGACTAGCGGACTTAAAGAACATCTACAATGAGCAGTTCTTC. Translating it yields CASRLRLADLKNIYNEQFF.

The chain couples TRBV29-1 to TRBJ2-7; 8 nucleotides align to TRBD2. Losses at the gene ends were 2 bases for V and 4 bases for J; bases not matched to a gene: 1. The CDR3 contains 12 residues. The germline V gene has CDR1 SQVTM and CDR2 ANQGSEA. The DNA of the CDR3 is TGCAGCGTTGAAAGCGGGGGATACGAGCAGTACTTC. Protein: CSVESGGYEQYF.

V is TRBV9 and J is TRBJ2-7; 9 positions agree with TRBD2. CDR3 length equals 16 residues. Germline V gene lookup returns CDR1 SGDLS and CDR2 YYNGEE. V was clipped by 4 bases and J by 5 bases; unmatched bases: 13. This CDR3 is CASSPGPAGGYHEQYF. The CDR3 nucleotides read TGTGCCAGCAGCCCCGGTCCGGCGGGAGGGTACCACGAGCAGTACTTC.

Regarding this clone: The junction shows a germline mismatch at one end, possibly a read error. Additional DNA sequences in this sample encode the identical CDR3. The chain links TRBV19 to TRBJ2-7, with 7 bases that match TRBD1. The length of the CDR3 is 13 residues. In germline, CDR1 is LNHDA, CDR2 SQIVND (reference sequence). CDR3 DNA sequence: TGCGCCAGTAGTGTACAGGGGTCCTACGAGCAGTACTTC. The encoded protein is CASSVQGSYEQYF.

CDR3 bases: TGCGCCAGCAGCCAAGCTCCCCTTCTCCGGGATGGCTACACCTTC. It codes for CASSQAPLLRDGYTF. V and J are TRBV4-3 and TRBJ1-2, with D uncertain. Trimming left V 1 base short and J 6 bases short, with 15 bases between. In germline, CDR1 is LGHNA, CDR2 YSLEER. This CDR3 spans 15 amino acids.

This sequence joins TRBV5-1 and TRBJ1-5; TRBD1 matches 9 bases. This CDR3 is built from 15 residues. Losses at the gene ends were 5 bases for V and 6 bases for J; bases not matched to a gene: 9. The germline CDR1 and CDR2 sequences are SGHRS and YFSETQ. The CDR3 sequence is CASRSGQGEGQPQHF. The CDR3 DNA sequence: TGCGCCAGCAGGTCGGGACAGGGAGAGGGTCAGCCCCAGCATTTT.

The V gene is TRBV9, the J gene TRBJ1-5; D remains unclear. The length of the CDR3 is 15 residues. V shed 4 bases and J shed 2 bases, with 13 bases lying between them. The germline CDR1 and CDR2 sequences are SGDLS and YYNGEE. As DNA, the CDR3 is TGTGCCAGCAGCACCACGGACTCGGGCAATCAGCCCCAGCATTTT. It specifies CASSTTDSGNQPQHF.

The gene calls are TRBV29-1 and TRBJ2-3; TRBD2 matches 12 bases. Germline CDR1 is SQVTM and CDR2 is ANQGSEA. CDR3 length: 16 residues. Trimming removed 6 bases from V and 0 bases from J; junction bases left unmatched: 7. The CDR3: CSVTGGTSGSTDTQYF. CDR3 coding DNA: TGCAGCGTCACAGGAGGGACTAGCGGGAGCACAGATACGCAGTATTTT.

This chain connects TRBV7-3 to TRBJ2-1; 7 bases match TRBD2. The V segment lost 5 bases and the J segment 4 bases; nucleotides outside the gene matches: 8. The CDR3 contains 15 residues. Germline CDR1 is SGHTA and CDR2 is FQGTGA. The chain's CDR3 is CASSPATSSYNEQFF. CDR3 DNA sequence: TGTGCCAGCAGCCCCGCGACTAGCTCGTACAATGAGCAGTTCTTC.